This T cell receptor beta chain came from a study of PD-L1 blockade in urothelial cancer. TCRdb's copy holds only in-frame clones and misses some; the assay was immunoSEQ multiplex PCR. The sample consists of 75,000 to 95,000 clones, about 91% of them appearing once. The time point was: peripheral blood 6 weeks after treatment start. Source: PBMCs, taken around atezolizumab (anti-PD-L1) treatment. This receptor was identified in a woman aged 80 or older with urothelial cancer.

The CDR3 loop reads CAWTLGLAGEGNIQYF. The CDR3 DNA reads as TGTGCCTGGACGTTGGGACTAGCGGGAGAAGGAAACATTCAGTACTTC. The V and J genes are TRBV30 and TRBJ2-4, with TRBD2 matching 14 bases. With V trimmed by 4 bases and J by 6 bases, 8 bases remained unmatched. The germline CDR1 and CDR2 sequences are GTSNPN and SVGIG (reference sequence). There are 16 residues in the CDR3.